This passage covers 30 T cell receptor beta chains from one sample sequenced in a study of shared clonotypes between healthy human individuals. TCRdb's copy holds only in-frame clones and misses some; the assay was immunoSEQ multiplex PCR. The table records 490,000 or so clones, 76% of them present only once. Sequencing was done on a sample of PBMCs. These receptors were collected from a woman aged 35 to 49 in good health. Some clones in this sample may be carry-over from other donors' samples.

The V gene is TRBV7-9, the J gene TRBJ1-5; no clear D gene. Germline CDR1 is SEHNR and CDR2 is FQNEAQ (reference sequence). The V and J ends lost 3 bases and 1 base respectively, with 7 bases between them. This CDR3 comprises 14 residues. CDR3 coding DNA: TGTGCCAGCAGCTTCTGGGGAAGCAATCAGCCCCAGCATTTT. It is translated as CASSFWGSNQPQHF.

The V and J genes are TRBV29-1 and TRBJ1-4, with 9 bases identical to TRBD1. V gave up 0 bases and J gave up 8 bases; unmatched junction bases: 10. Looked up from germline, CDR1 is SQVTM and CDR2 is ANQGSEA. The length of the CDR3 is 16 residues. This CDR3 reads CSVEDRVLGQGEKLFF. The CDR3 DNA sequence: TGCAGCGTTGAAGATAGGGTCTTGGGACAGGGCGAAAAACTGTTTTTT.

The chain is built from TRBV4-1 and TRBJ2-2; the match to TRBD1 covers 9 bases. Looked up from germline, CDR1 is MGHRA and CDR2 is YSYEKL. J lost 6 bases, V lost 4 bases, and 6 bases had no gene match. CDR3 size: 15 residues. CDR3 bases: TGCGCCAGCAGCCCGTGGACAGGGGAGTCCGGGGAGCTGTTTTTT. Translated, it gives CASSPWTGESGELFF.

This sequence joins TRBV7-8 and TRBJ2-7, with 10 bases lining up with TRBD1. CDR3 length: 14 amino acids. Per germline, CDR1 SGHVS and CDR2 FQNEAQ. The CDR3: CTTTPGQGKYEQYF. As DNA, the CDR3 is TGTACCACGACCCCGGGACAGGGGAAATACGAGCAGTACTTC.

The CDR3, as DNA: TGTGCCTGGAGGACTAGCGGGACCAATGAGCAGTTCTTC. It is translated as CAWRTSGTNEQFF. This rearrangement joins TRBV30 to TRBJ2-1, with 11 bases that match TRBD2. The CDR3 runs to 13 residues. V shed 3 bases, J shed 6 bases, and the junction held 1 base outside the gene matches. Germline lookup yields CDR1 GTSNPN and CDR2 SVGIG (reference sequence).

The rearrangement uses TRBV5-1 and TRBJ2-2, with 7 bases lining up with TRBD1. The V and J ends lost 5 bases and 4 bases, in that order; junction bases with no gene match: 14. This CDR3 spans 17 amino acids. Germline CDR1 reads SGHRS; CDR2 reads YFSETQ. Here the CDR3 DNA reads TGCGCCAGCAGTGGGACCATTCGACAGGGCCCCACCGGGGAGCTGTTTTTT. Residues: CASSGTIRQGPTGELFF.

This clone has only one observation. The chain links TRBV28 to TRBJ2-7; TRBD2 aligns across 9 bases. The germline gives CDR1 MDHEN, CDR2 SYDVKM. The CDR3 runs to 14 residues. Trimming took 6 bases from V and 4 from J; bases not matched to a gene: 7. The CDR3 sequence is CASRISGSGYEQYF. The CDR3, as DNA: TGTGCCAGCAGAATTAGCGGGAGTGGTTACGAGCAGTACTTC.

This rearrangement joins TRBV30 to TRBJ1-4; D unresolved. Trimming removed 1 base at V and 7 bases at J, with 13 bases between. Looked up from germline, CDR1 is GTSNPN and CDR2 is SVGIG (reference sequence). The CDR3 covers 14 residues. The CDR3 nucleotides are TGTGCCTGGAGTGAAGGAGGGTCCAGTGAAAAACTGTTTTTT. Amino acids: CAWSEGGSSEKLFF.

J is TRBJ2-2 and V is TRBV6-4; TRBD2 is a possible D gene (6 bases). The CDR3 length is 14 residues. With 6 bases removed from V and 4 bases from J, the gap between germline ends came to 12 bases. Germline CDR1 reads MRHNA; CDR2 reads SNTAGT. The CDR3 bases are TGTGCCAGCAGCGGGGAGGCGGGCACCGGGGAGCTGTTTTTT. It is translated as CASSGEAGTGELFF.

Remarks on this clone: Other DNA variants within this sample encode the same CDR3. V usage is TRBV7-2 and J usage is TRBJ2-1; possibly TRBD2 for D (6 bases). CDR3 size: 16 residues. CDR1 and CDR2 from the germline V gene are SGHTA and FQGNSA. The ends were cut back, 1 base at V and 0 bases at J, with 10 bases in the middle. The CDR3 here is CASSLVSGSSYNEQFF. The CDR3 nucleotides read TGTGCCAGCAGCTTAGTTAGCGGTAGCTCCTACAATGAGCAGTTCTTC.

The chain combines TRBV27 with TRBJ2-5, with TRBD1 matching over 9 bases. Per the germline V gene, CDR1 is MNHEY and CDR2 is SMNVEV (reference sequence). The V and J ends lost 6 bases and 4 bases, in that order; junction bases with no gene match: 3. CDR3 length equals 13 residues. The CDR3 here is CASRGQGVETQYF. CDR3 nucleotide sequence: TGTGCCAGCAGGGGACAGGGTGTAGAGACCCAGTACTTC.

The chain combines TRBV28 with TRBJ2-1; no clear D. Germline V gives CDR1 MDHEN, CDR2 SYDVKM. Trimming removed 6 bases at V and 5 bases at J, with 14 bases between. The CDR3 has 14 amino acids. The chain's CDR3 is CASSRAQSDNEQFF. CDR3 coding DNA: TGTGCCAGCAGCCGGGCGCAGAGTGACAATGAGCAGTTCTTC.

This clone was detected only once. This chain connects TRBV6-7 to TRBJ2-1, with D perhaps matching TRBD2 (6 bases). Being an ORF, TRBV6-7 has a function that is uncertain. V was pared by 0 bases and J by 0 bases, with 24 bases between. The length of the CDR3 is 21 residues. The CDR3 spells CASSYSTPTRWPPNSYNEQFF. CDR3 coding DNA: TGTGCCAGCAGTTACTCGACGCCGACTAGGTGGCCCCCCAACTCCTACAATGAGCAGTTCTTC.

This sequence joins TRBV9 and TRBJ2-2; a possible D gene is TRBD1 (6 bases). Germline V gene sequence: CDR1 SGDLS, CDR2 YYNGEE. Trimming stripped 0 bases from V and 6 bases from J, with 18 bases between. This CDR3 is 17 amino acids long. CDR3 nucleotides: TGTGCCAGCAGCGTAGGTCCCCGAGGACAGCTGGCCGGGGAGCTGTTTTTT. Protein sequence: CASSVGPRGQLAGELFF.

The chain couples TRBV30 to TRBJ2-7; 7 bases align to TRBD2. The ends lost 5 bases at V and 9 bases at J; junction bases unmatched: 22. The CDR3 contains 16 residues. Germline CDR1 reads GTSNPN; CDR2 reads SVGIG (reference sequence). The CDR3 loop reads CAWDNTGGLRGVGQYF. CDR3 sequence (DNA): TGTGCCTGGGACAACACGGGGGGACTCCGCGGAGTCGGGCAGTACTTC.

The chain carries TRBV10-2 and TRBJ2-7; 9 bases map to TRBD2. V shed 6 bases and J 4 bases; nucleotides not matched to a gene: 7. CDR3 length: 14 amino acids. Germline CDR1 and CDR2: WSHSY and SAAADI. CDR3 region: CASRGGLAVYEQYF. CDR3 DNA: TGCGCCAGCAGGGGGGGACTAGCTGTGTACGAGCAGTACTTC.

This clone was seen repeatedly, ten times or more. Distinct nucleotide sequences in the sample also encode this CDR3. This sequence joins TRBV7-6 and TRBJ2-5; D not certain. V lost 4 bases, J lost 2 bases, and 2 bases lay in between. CDR1 and CDR2 (germline): SGHVS, FNYEAQ. CDR3 length equals 11 residues. This chain's CDR3 is CASSSQETQYF. DNA for the CDR3: TGTGCCAGCAGCTCACAAGAGACCCAGTACTTC.

The chain links TRBV2 to TRBJ2-7; D not resolved. The germline V and J ends were trimmed by 7 bases and 6 bases, with 19 bases remaining between them. CDR1 is SNHLY, CDR2 FYNNEI, per germline. The CDR3 is 14 amino acids. This chain's CDR3 is CASNFLGRSGEQYF. The CDR3 nucleotides are TGTGCCAGCAATTTTCTGGGTCGGTCGGGCGAGCAGTACTTC.

The chain uses TRBV11-2 and TRBJ1-1; weak D call: TRBD1 (5 bases). Germline CDR1 SGHAT, CDR2 FQNNGV. This CDR3 is built from 14 residues. Trimming took 2 bases from V and 1 from J, leaving 8 bases between them. The CDR3, as DNA: TGTGCCAGCAGCTTATTGGGGGAGAACACTGAAGCTTTCTTT. This codes for CASSLLGENTEAFF.

The gene calls are TRBV7-9 and TRBJ1-5; maybe TRBD1 (6 bases). Trimming left V 5 bases short and J 2 bases short, with 16 bases between. Germline CDR1 SEHNR, CDR2 FQNEAQ (reference sequence). The CDR3 consists of 16 residues. As DNA, the CDR3 is TGTGCCAGCAGCGACCTGGGGGGCGCCGGCAATCAGCCCCAGCATTTT. Translation gives CASSDLGGAGNQPQHF. The full variable domain, rest sourced from reference TRBV7-9 and TRBJ1-5, is DTGVSQNPRHKITKRGQNVTFRCDPISEHNRLYWYRQTLGQGPEFLTYFQNEAQLEKSRLLSDRFSAERPKGSFSTLEIQRTEQGDSAMYLCASSDLGGAGNQPQHFGDGTRLSIL.

In the case of this clone: A much more abundant neighbour one base away suggests this may be a read error. The V and J genes are TRBV7-8 and TRBJ1-1; D possibly corresponds to TRBD1 (5 bases). Trimming took 5 bases from V and 9 from J, leaving 13 bases between them. The CDR3 runs 12 residues. CDR1 is SGHVS, CDR2 FQNEAQ, per germline. As DNA, the CDR3 is TGTGCCAGCAGCCGAATTCAGGGTCAAGCTTTCTTT. Residues: CASSRIQGQAFF.

This clone was detected once. The chain uses TRBV13 and TRBJ2-1; 9 bases fit TRBD1. V lost 5 bases, J lost 7 bases, and 9 bases stayed unmatched. The CDR3 is 15 residues long. Germline values: CDR1 PRHDT, CDR2 FYEKMQ (reference sequence). This CDR3 is CASSARDRVKNEQFF. CDR3 bases: TGTGCCAGCAGCGCTCGGGACAGGGTAAAAAATGAGCAGTTCTTC. Together with reference TRBV13 and TRBJ2-1, the CDR3 gives the full variable domain: AAGVIQSPRHLIKEKRETATLKCYPIPRHDTVYWYQQGPGQDPQFLISFYEKMQSDKGSIPDRFSAQQFSDYHSELNMSSLELGDSALYFCASSARDRVKNEQFFGPGTRLTVL.

The rearrangement uses TRBV7-9 and TRBJ2-7; the D call may be TRBD1 or TRBD2 (5 bases each). Per the germline V gene, CDR1 is SEHNR and CDR2 is FQNEAQ (reference sequence). V was trimmed by 5 bases and J by 5 bases, leaving 13 bases between them. The CDR3 runs to 13 residues. The CDR3 nucleotides read TGTGCCAGCAGCCCGGGACCGCCCCACGAGCAGTACTTC. It yields the protein CASSPGPPHEQYF.

This rearrangement joins TRBV7-9 to TRBJ1-1, with D possibly matching TRBD1 (6 bases). The ends were cut back, 5 bases at V and 3 bases at J, with 16 bases in the middle. This CDR3 comprises 15 residues. Germline-derived CDR1 and CDR2 are SEHNR and FQNEAQ (reference sequence). CDR3 sequence reads: CASSGRGAVHTEAFF. CDR3 DNA: TGTGCCAGCAGCGGACGGGGGGCAGTCCACACTGAAGCTTTCTTT.

V is TRBV6-1 and J is TRBJ1-5; D not resolved. Germline CDR1 is MNHNS and CDR2 is SASEGT. The CDR3 runs 14 residues. The ends were cut back, 3 bases at V and 2 bases at J, with 8 bases in the middle. CDR3 region: CASSDAGGNQPQHF. The CDR3 coding sequence is TGTGCCAGCAGTGATGCCGGGGGCAATCAGCCCCAGCATTTT.

The rearrangement joins TRBV5-1 to TRBJ2-1, with 15 bases lining up with TRBD2. CDR3 length: 17 residues. After removal of 4 bases from V and 4 bases from J, the junction contained 6 bases not matched to a gene. Germline-derived CDR1 and CDR2 are SGHRS and YFSETQ. The CDR3 sequence is CASSRTSGRAGYNEQFF. The CDR3 region has the DNA TGCGCCAGCAGCCGGACTAGCGGGAGGGCCGGTTACAATGAGCAGTTCTTC.

This chain joins TRBV6-5 and TRBJ2-7, with 7 bases lining up with TRBD1. V trimming: 4 bases; J trimming: 2 bases; junction bases outside the gene matches: 8. CDR1 MNHEY and CDR2 SVGAGI come from the germline V gene. The CDR3 consists of 15 residues. CDR3 sequence: CASSSRTGHTYEQYF. The CDR3 DNA follows: TGTGCCAGCAGTTCCCGGACAGGTCATACCTACGAGCAGTACTTC.

The chain joins TRBV28 to TRBJ2-5; D is ambiguous. The CDR3 spans 11 residues. V shed 2 bases and J shed 5 bases, with 3 bases lying between them. CDR1 and CDR2 (germline): MDHEN, SYDVKM. CDR3 nucleotide sequence: TGTGCCAGCAGTTTAGACGAGACCCAGTACTTC. Translated, it gives CASSLDETQYF.

The V and J genes are TRBV5-5 and TRBJ2-7, with 9 bases lining up with TRBD1. Per the germline V gene, CDR1 is SGHKS and CDR2 is YYEKEE (reference sequence). Losses at the gene ends were 0 bases for V and 2 bases for J; bases not matched to a gene: 6. CDR3 size: 16 residues. This chain's CDR3 is CASSLGDRDGPYEQYF. The CDR3 DNA reads TGTGCCAGCAGCTTGGGGGACAGGGATGGGCCCTACGAGCAGTACTTC. Full variable domain (missing parts from reference TRBV5-5 and TRBJ2-7): DAGVTQSPTHLIKTRGQQVTLRCSPISGHKSVSWYQQVLGQGPQFIFQYYEKEERGRGNFPDRFSARQFPNYSSELNVNALLLGDSALYLCASSLGDRDGPYEQYFGPGTRLTVT.

V and J are TRBV19 and TRBJ1-5, with D possibly being TRBD1 (6 bases). CDR1 is LNHDA and CDR2 is SQIVND in the germline V gene (reference sequence). The ends were cut back, 3 bases at V and 1 base at J, with 10 bases in the middle. The CDR3 totals 15 residues. The chain's CDR3 is CASSINRASNQPQHF. Here the CDR3 DNA reads TGTGCCAGTAGTATCAACAGGGCCAGCAATCAGCCCCAGCATTTT.